This T cell receptor (beta chain) was recorded in a study of T cells after yellow fever vaccination. Study overall: Researchers used SMART-Seq v4 Ultra Low Input to prepare fractions that had low cell numbers. Findings and caveats of the study: Most clones from primary vaccination were detected again post-booster (roughly 96% CD4, roughly 85% CD8).

CDR3 size: 15 residues. Deletions cut 7 bases from V and 2 bases from J, with 16 bases between. CDR1 and CDR2 (germline): SEHNR, FQNEAQ (reference sequence). Making TCR cDNA involved 5'RACE template switching, which added UMIs and a universal primer site. TCRdb re-analysed the 5' RACE reads in MiXCR, keeping a single row per CDR3 protein. The sample has around 360,000 distinct CDR3 sequences, around 10% seen once. This clonotype has just a few counts. Antigen unknown. This clonotype originated in a man between 18 and 29 years old who received the YFV17D yellow fever vaccine. Sequences were derived from PBMCs, sampled on the day of the first yellow fever vaccination. The genes are TRBV7-9 and TRBJ2-3; D is possibly TRBD1 or TRBD2 (6 bases each). The CDR3 DNA follows: TGTGCCAGCACCCGAGGGGGGTCCTTCACAGATACGCAGTATTTT. It specifies CASTRGGSFTDTQYF.